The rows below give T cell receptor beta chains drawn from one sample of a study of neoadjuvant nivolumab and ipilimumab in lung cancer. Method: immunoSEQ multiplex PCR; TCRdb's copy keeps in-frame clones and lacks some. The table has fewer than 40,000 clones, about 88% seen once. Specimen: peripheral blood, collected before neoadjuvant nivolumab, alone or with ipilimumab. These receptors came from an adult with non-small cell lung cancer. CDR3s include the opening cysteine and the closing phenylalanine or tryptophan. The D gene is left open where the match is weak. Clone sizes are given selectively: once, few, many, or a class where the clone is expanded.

CDR3aa: CASSLGEVRRELFF; CDR3nt: TGTGCCAGCAGCTTAGGGGAAGTGAGGAGGGAGCTGTTTTTT; d_gene: .; v_gene: TRBV11-1; abundance: few; j_gene: TRBJ2-2
CDR3aa: CASSSGPAGTEAFF; CDR3nt: TGTGCCAGCAGCTCAGGGCCCGCGGGGACTGAAGCTTTCTTT; d_gene: .; v_gene: TRBV5-5; abundance: .; j_gene: TRBJ1-1
CDR3aa: CASRPAGGGSETQYF; CDR3nt: TGCGCCAGCCGCCCAGCTGGAGGGGGGAGCGAGACCCAGTACTTC; d_gene: .; v_gene: TRBV5-1; abundance: .; j_gene: TRBJ2-5
CDR3aa: CASSLFLAGRNEQFF; CDR3nt: TGTGCCAGCAGTTTATTCCTAGCGGGAAGGAATGAGCAGTTCTTC; d_gene: TRBD2; v_gene: TRBV28; abundance: .; j_gene: TRBJ2-1
CDR3aa: CATLPVDGRVGETQYF; CDR3nt: TGCGCCACTCTCCCGGTGGACGGGAGGGTCGGCGAGACCCAGTACTTC; d_gene: TRBD2; v_gene: TRBV10-2; abundance: once; j_gene: TRBJ2-5
CDR3aa: CASSVSTGISGANVLTF; CDR3nt: TGTGCCAGCAGTGTTTCCACAGGAATCTCTGGGGCCAACGTCCTGACTTTC; d_gene: .; v_gene: TRBV25-1; abundance: .; j_gene: TRBJ2-6
CDR3aa: CASSLVGRVNGYTF; CDR3nt: TGTGCCAGCAGCTTAGTTGGCAGGGTTAACGGCTACACCTTC; d_gene: .; v_gene: TRBV7-9; abundance: .; j_gene: TRBJ1-2
CDR3aa: CASSVGNGGALSYNEQFF; CDR3nt: TGTGCCAGCAGCGTAGGGAACGGGGGGGCCCTGTCCTACAATGAGCAGTTCTTC; d_gene: TRBD2; v_gene: TRBV9; abundance: once; j_gene: TRBJ2-1
CDR3aa: CASSSGQLNTEAFF; CDR3nt: TGTGCCAGCAGCTCGGGACAGCTAAACACTGAAGCTTTCTTT; d_gene: TRBD1; v_gene: TRBV7-3; abundance: .; j_gene: TRBJ1-1
CDR3aa: CASRIQGAGYTF; CDR3nt: TGTGCCAGCCGGATTCAGGGGGCTGGCTACACCTTC; d_gene: TRBD1; v_gene: TRBV7-9; abundance: .; j_gene: TRBJ1-2
CDR3aa: CASSYQSGQGRGGYTF; CDR3nt: TGTGCCAGCAGTTACCAGTCGGGGCAGGGGCGAGGTGGCTACACCTTC; d_gene: .; v_gene: TRBV6-5; abundance: .; j_gene: TRBJ1-2
CDR3aa: CASSTPGLSSYEQYF; CDR3nt: TGTGCCAGCAGCACACCGGGACTCAGCTCCTACGAGCAGTACTTC; d_gene: .; v_gene: TRBV6-5; abundance: .; j_gene: TRBJ2-7
CDR3aa: CASSFTSEVRRGETQYF; CDR3nt: TGCGCCAGCAGCTTCACTAGTGAGGTCCGGAGGGGGGAGACCCAGTACTTC; d_gene: .; v_gene: TRBV5-1; abundance: .; j_gene: TRBJ2-5
CDR3aa: CASSTLAGVSNEQFF; CDR3nt: TGTGCCAGCAGCACACTAGCGGGAGTCAGCAATGAGCAGTTCTTC; d_gene: TRBD2; v_gene: TRBV7-9; abundance: .; j_gene: TRBJ2-1
CDR3aa: CASSLGTGGNTIYF; CDR3nt: TGTGCCAGCAGCTTGGGGACAGGCGGAAACACCATATATTTT; d_gene: TRBD1; v_gene: TRBV7-9; abundance: .; j_gene: TRBJ1-3
CDR3aa: CASSLEAGATDTQYF; CDR3nt: TGTGCCAGCAGCTTAGAAGCGGGAGCTACAGATACGCAGTATTTT; d_gene: TRBD2; v_gene: TRBV7-9; abundance: .; j_gene: TRBJ2-3
CDR3aa: CASRTASGNTIYF; CDR3nt: TGTGCCAGCAGAACAGCTTCTGGAAACACCATATATTTT; d_gene: .; v_gene: TRBV25-1; abundance: .; j_gene: TRBJ1-3
CDR3aa: CASSTQLRGNTIYF; CDR3nt: TGTGCCAGCAGCACACAGCTACGCGGAAACACCATATATTTT; d_gene: .; v_gene: TRBV27; abundance: .; j_gene: TRBJ1-3
CDR3aa: CASSSGSNQPQHF; CDR3nt: TGTGCCAGCAGCTCGGGAAGCAATCAGCCCCAGCATTTT; d_gene: .; v_gene: TRBV7-2; abundance: .; j_gene: TRBJ1-5
CDR3aa: CASSSRGEWGNEQYF; CDR3nt: TGTGCCAGTAGCAGCCGGGGCGAATGGGGGAACGAGCAGTACTTC; d_gene: .; v_gene: TRBV19; abundance: .; j_gene: TRBJ2-7
CDR3aa: CASSLRHLAYYEQYF; CDR3nt: TGTGCCAGCAGCTTAAGGCACCTAGCGTACTACGAGCAGTACTTC; d_gene: .; v_gene: TRBV5-6; abundance: .; j_gene: TRBJ2-7
CDR3aa: CASRGDRGGYTF; CDR3nt: TGTGCCAGCAGAGGTGACAGGGGAGGCTACACCTTC; d_gene: TRBD1; v_gene: TRBV2; abundance: .; j_gene: TRBJ1-2
CDR3aa: CASSGGLADEQFF; CDR3nt: TGTGCCAGCAGTGGGGGGCTAGCTGATGAGCAGTTCTTC; d_gene: .; v_gene: TRBV2; abundance: .; j_gene: TRBJ2-1
CDR3aa: CASHMPGGPSGNTIYF; CDR3nt: TGTGCCAGTCACATGCCAGGGGGTCCCTCTGGAAACACCATATATTTT; d_gene: TRBD1; v_gene: TRBV19; abundance: .; j_gene: TRBJ1-3
CDR3aa: CASSLLAGDYTF; CDR3nt: TGTGCCAGCAGCTTACTTGCGGGAGACTACACCTTC; d_gene: .; v_gene: TRBV7-9; abundance: .; j_gene: TRBJ1-2
CDR3aa: CASSAIQGLSYEQYF; CDR3nt: TGTGCCAGCAGTGCCATTCAGGGGCTCTCCTACGAGCAGTACTTC; d_gene: .; v_gene: TRBV2; abundance: once; j_gene: TRBJ2-7
CDR3aa: CASSVRELAGPYEQYF; CDR3nt: TGTGCCAGCAGCGTAAGAGAACTAGCGGGACCCTACGAGCAGTACTTC; d_gene: TRBD2; v_gene: TRBV9; abundance: .; j_gene: TRBJ2-7
CDR3aa: CASSLDYEQYF; CDR3nt: TGTGCCAGCAGCTTAGACTACGAGCAGTACTTC; d_gene: .; v_gene: TRBV7-6; abundance: few; j_gene: TRBJ2-7
CDR3aa: CASSLNIGVEAYF; CDR3nt: TGTGCCAGCAGCTTAAATATCGGCGTTGAAGCATATTTT; d_gene: .; v_gene: TRBV7-9; abundance: .; j_gene: TRBJ1-3
CDR3aa: CASNRPVRGIYEQYF; CDR3nt: TGTGCCAGCAACCGACCGGTAAGGGGAATCTACGAGCAGTACTTC; d_gene: .; v_gene: TRBV28; abundance: once; j_gene: TRBJ2-7
CDR3aa: CASSQDRGGLAGARLMYNEQFF; CDR3nt: TGCGCCAGCAGCCAAGATCGAGGCGGACTAGCGGGAGCCCGTCTTATGTACAATGAGCAGTTCTTC; d_gene: TRBD2; v_gene: TRBV4-1; abundance: .; j_gene: TRBJ2-1
CDR3aa: CASSRRDGSYEQYF; CDR3nt: TGTGCCAGCAGCAGACGGGACGGCTCCTACGAGCAGTACTTC; d_gene: .; v_gene: TRBV9; abundance: .; j_gene: TRBJ2-7
CDR3aa: CASSPDISPTNEKLFF; CDR3nt: TGTGCCAGCTCACCGGACATTTCCCCAACTAATGAAAAACTGTTTTTT; d_gene: .; v_gene: TRBV18; abundance: .; j_gene: TRBJ1-4
CDR3aa: CASRDSGTPAYGYTF; CDR3nt: TGTGCCAGCAGGGATAGCGGGACGCCTGCTTATGGCTACACCTTC; d_gene: .; v_gene: TRBV6-5; abundance: .; j_gene: TRBJ1-2
CDR3aa: CASSFQTSGNQETQYF; CDR3nt: TGCGCCAGCAGCTTTCAGACTAGCGGAAACCAAGAGACCCAGTACTTC; d_gene: TRBD2; v_gene: TRBV5-1; abundance: .; j_gene: TRBJ2-5
CDR3aa: CASSLGVLSYNEQFF; CDR3nt: TGTGCCAGCAGCTTAGGGGTCCTCTCCTACAATGAGCAGTTCTTC; d_gene: .; v_gene: TRBV7-2; abundance: .; j_gene: TRBJ2-1
CDR3aa: CATSRQGDTQYF; CDR3nt: TGTGCCACCAGCAGACAGGGAGATACGCAGTATTTT; d_gene: .; v_gene: TRBV15; abundance: .; j_gene: TRBJ2-3
CDR3aa: CATSSGLSTDTQYF; CDR3nt: TGTGCCACCTCGAGCGGCCTGAGCACAGATACGCAGTATTTT; d_gene: .; v_gene: TRBV7-3; abundance: once; j_gene: TRBJ2-3
CDR3aa: CASSQDSGRNTRELFF; CDR3nt: TGTGCCAGCAGCCAAGATAGCGGGAGGAACACCAGGGAGCTGTTTTTT; d_gene: TRBD2; v_gene: TRBV7-7; abundance: .; j_gene: TRBJ2-2
CDR3aa: CASGQGARSTEAFF; CDR3nt: TGTGCCAGCGGACAGGGGGCGCGAAGCACTGAAGCTTTCTTT; d_gene: TRBD1; v_gene: TRBV27; abundance: few; j_gene: TRBJ1-1
CDR3aa: CASSLVTGTGGWDTQYF; CDR3nt: TGCGCCAGCAGCTTGGTTACCGGGACAGGGGGTTGGGATACGCAGTATTTT; d_gene: TRBD1; v_gene: TRBV5-1; abundance: .; j_gene: TRBJ2-3
CDR3aa: CASSLGGASPETQYF; CDR3nt: TGCGCCAGCAGCTTGGGGGGAGCTAGCCCAGAGACCCAGTACTTC; d_gene: .; v_gene: TRBV5-1; abundance: once; j_gene: TRBJ2-5
CDR3aa: CASSSHTTGPEQYF; CDR3nt: TGCGCCAGCAGCTCCCACACAACAGGTCCCGAGCAGTACTTC; d_gene: .; v_gene: TRBV5-1; abundance: .; j_gene: TRBJ2-7
CDR3aa: CAWTGGWNTEAFF; CDR3nt: TGTGCCTGGACGGGGGGTTGGAACACTGAAGCTTTCTTT; d_gene: .; v_gene: TRBV30; abundance: .; j_gene: TRBJ1-1
CDR3aa: CASSSLLYSGANVLTF; CDR3nt: TGTGCCAGCAGTTCACTCCTATACTCTGGGGCCAACGTCCTGACTTTC; d_gene: .; v_gene: TRBV28; abundance: .; j_gene: TRBJ2-6
CDR3aa: CASSPPAINEQFF; CDR3nt: TGTGCCAGCTCACCACCGGCGATCAATGAGCAGTTCTTC; d_gene: .; v_gene: TRBV18; abundance: .; j_gene: TRBJ2-1
CDR3aa: CASSPPVLGQETQYF; CDR3nt: TGTGCCAGCTCACCACCGGTTTTAGGCCAAGAGACCCAGTACTTC; d_gene: .; v_gene: TRBV18; abundance: .; j_gene: TRBJ2-5
CDR3aa: CASNPRGGLESEAFF; CDR3nt: TGTGCCAGCAACCCGCGAGGGGGGCTTGAGTCTGAAGCTTTCTTT; d_gene: .; v_gene: TRBV14; abundance: .; j_gene: TRBJ1-1
CDR3aa: CASTKRGASSYEQYF; CDR3nt: TGTGCCAGCACCAAGCGGGGGGCGAGCTCCTACGAGCAGTACTTC; d_gene: TRBD2; v_gene: TRBV2; abundance: .; j_gene: TRBJ2-7
CDR3aa: CASSWTSANTGELFF; CDR3nt: TGTGCCAGCAGCTGGACAAGCGCGAACACCGGGGAGCTGTTTTTT; d_gene: .; v_gene: TRBV28; abundance: few; j_gene: TRBJ2-2
CDR3aa: CSVESPQGEQETQYF; CDR3nt: TGCAGCGTTGAATCTCCACAGGGAGAACAAGAGACCCAGTACTTC; d_gene: .; v_gene: TRBV29-1; abundance: .; j_gene: TRBJ2-5
CDR3aa: CASSDFQGNTEAFF; CDR3nt: TGCGCCAGCAGTGATTTTCAGGGGAACACTGAAGCTTTCTTT; d_gene: .; v_gene: TRBV10-1; abundance: .; j_gene: TRBJ1-1
CDR3aa: CASSYSRSYRSYEQYF; CDR3nt: TGTGCCAGCAGTTACTCAAGGTCTTACAGATCCTACGAGCAGTACTTC; d_gene: .; v_gene: TRBV6-5; abundance: .; j_gene: TRBJ2-7
CDR3aa: CASSLTGGTYEQYF; CDR3nt: TGTGCCAGCAGCTTAACGGGAGGGACCTACGAGCAGTACTTC; d_gene: TRBD2; v_gene: TRBV7-2; abundance: .; j_gene: TRBJ2-7
CDR3aa: CASSEGGESREQFF; CDR3nt: TGTGCCAGCAGTGAGGGGGGGGAGTCCCGTGAGCAGTTCTTC; d_gene: TRBD2; v_gene: TRBV6-4; abundance: few; j_gene: TRBJ2-1